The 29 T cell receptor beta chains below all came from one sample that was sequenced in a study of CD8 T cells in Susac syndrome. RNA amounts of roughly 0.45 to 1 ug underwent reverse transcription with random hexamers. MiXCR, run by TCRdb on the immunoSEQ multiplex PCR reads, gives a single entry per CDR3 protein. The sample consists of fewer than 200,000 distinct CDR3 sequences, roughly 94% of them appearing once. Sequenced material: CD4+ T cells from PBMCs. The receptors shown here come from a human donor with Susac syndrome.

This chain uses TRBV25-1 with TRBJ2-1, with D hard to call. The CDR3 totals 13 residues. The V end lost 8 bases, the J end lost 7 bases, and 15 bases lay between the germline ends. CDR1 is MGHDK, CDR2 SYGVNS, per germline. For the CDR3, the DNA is TGTGCCAGCCAAGGACCAGGCGGAAATGAGCAGTTCTTC. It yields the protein CASQGPGGNEQFF. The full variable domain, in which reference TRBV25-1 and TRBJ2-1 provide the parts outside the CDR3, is EADIYQTPRYLVIGTGKKITLECSQTMGHDKMYWYQQDPGMELHLIHYSYGVNSTEKGDLSSESTVSRIRTEHFPLTLESARPSHTSQYLCASQGPGGNEQFFGPGTRLTVL.

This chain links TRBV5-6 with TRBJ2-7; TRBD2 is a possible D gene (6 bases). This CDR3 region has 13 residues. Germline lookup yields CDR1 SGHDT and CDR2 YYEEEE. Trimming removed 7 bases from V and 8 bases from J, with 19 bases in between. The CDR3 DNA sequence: TGTGCCAGCCGATTAGGCAGGAGGGAAAAGCAGTACTTC. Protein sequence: CASRLGRREKQYF. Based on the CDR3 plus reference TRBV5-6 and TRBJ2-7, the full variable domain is DAGVTQSPTHLIKTRGQQVTLRCSPKSGHDTVSWYQQALGQGPQFIFQYYEEEERQRGNFPDRFSGHQFPNYSSELNVNALLLGDSALYLCASRLGRREKQYFGPGTRLTVT.

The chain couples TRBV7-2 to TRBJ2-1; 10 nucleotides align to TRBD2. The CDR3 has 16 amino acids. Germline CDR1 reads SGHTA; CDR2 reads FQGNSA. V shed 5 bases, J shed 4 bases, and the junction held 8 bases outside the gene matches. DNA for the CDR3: TGTGCCAGCAGCCCCGTAGCGGGGGGACGTTACAATGAGCAGTTCTTC. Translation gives CASSPVAGGRYNEQFF.

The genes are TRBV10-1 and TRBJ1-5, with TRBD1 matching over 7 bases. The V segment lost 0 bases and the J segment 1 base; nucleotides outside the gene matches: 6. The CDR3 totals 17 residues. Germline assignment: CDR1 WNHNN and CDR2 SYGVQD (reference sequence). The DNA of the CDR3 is TGCGCCAGCAGTGAGTCGTGTGGCAGGGGGAGCAATCAGCCCCAGCATTTT. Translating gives CASSESCGRGSNQPQHF.

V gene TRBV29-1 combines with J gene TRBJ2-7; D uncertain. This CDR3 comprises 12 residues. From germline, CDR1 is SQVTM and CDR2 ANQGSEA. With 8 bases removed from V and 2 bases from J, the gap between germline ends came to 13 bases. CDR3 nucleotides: TGCAGCATCAAAGGCGGAACCTACGAGCAGTACTTC. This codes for CSIKGGTYEQYF.

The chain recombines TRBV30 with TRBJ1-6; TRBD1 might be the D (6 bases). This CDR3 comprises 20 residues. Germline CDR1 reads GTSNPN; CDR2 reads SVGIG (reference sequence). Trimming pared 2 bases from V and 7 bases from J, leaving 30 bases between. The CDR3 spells CAWSPDNRDGRRGTNSPLHF. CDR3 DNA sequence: TGTGCCTGGAGTCCTGATAACAGGGACGGCCGGCGCGGCACCAATTCACCCCTCCACTTT.

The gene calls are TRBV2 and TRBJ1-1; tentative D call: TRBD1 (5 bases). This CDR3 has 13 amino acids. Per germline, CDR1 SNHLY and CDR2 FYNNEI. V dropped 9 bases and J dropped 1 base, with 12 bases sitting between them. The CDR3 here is CASGGDWNTEAFF. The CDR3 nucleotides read TGTGCCAGTGGGGGAGATTGGAACACTGAAGCTTTCTTT.

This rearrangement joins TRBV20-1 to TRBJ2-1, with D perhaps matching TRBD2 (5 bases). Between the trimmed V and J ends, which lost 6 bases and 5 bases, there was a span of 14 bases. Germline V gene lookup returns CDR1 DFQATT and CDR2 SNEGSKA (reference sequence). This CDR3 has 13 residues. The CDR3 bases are TGCAGTGCCCAACTAGGAGTGCACAATGAGCAGTTCTTC. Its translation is CSAQLGVHNEQFF.

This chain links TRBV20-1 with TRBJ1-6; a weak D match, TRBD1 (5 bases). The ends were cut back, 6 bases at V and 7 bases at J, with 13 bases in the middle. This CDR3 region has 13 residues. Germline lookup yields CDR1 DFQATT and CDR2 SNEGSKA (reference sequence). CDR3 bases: TGCAGTGCATGGGACGGACCCAATTCACCCCTCCACTTT. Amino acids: CSAWDGPNSPLHF.

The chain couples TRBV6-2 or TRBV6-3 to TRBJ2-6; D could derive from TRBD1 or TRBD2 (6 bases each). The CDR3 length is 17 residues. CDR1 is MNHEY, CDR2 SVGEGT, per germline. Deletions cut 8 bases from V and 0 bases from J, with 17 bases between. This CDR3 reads CASHGGTQGSGANVLTF. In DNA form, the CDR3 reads TGTGCCAGCCATGGCGGGACACAGGGCTCTGGGGCCAACGTCCTGACTTTC.

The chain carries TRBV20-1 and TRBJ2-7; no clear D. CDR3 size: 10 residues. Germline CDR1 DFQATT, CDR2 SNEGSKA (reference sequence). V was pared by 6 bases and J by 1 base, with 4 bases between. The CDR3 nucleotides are TGCAGTGCCTATTCCTACGAGCAGTACTTC. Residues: CSAYSYEQYF.

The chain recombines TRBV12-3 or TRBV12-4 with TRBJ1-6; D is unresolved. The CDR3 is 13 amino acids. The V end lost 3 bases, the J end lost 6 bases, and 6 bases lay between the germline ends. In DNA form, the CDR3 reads TGTGCCAGCAGTTTTTTGGGTAATTCACCCCTCCACTTT. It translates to CASSFLGNSPLHF.

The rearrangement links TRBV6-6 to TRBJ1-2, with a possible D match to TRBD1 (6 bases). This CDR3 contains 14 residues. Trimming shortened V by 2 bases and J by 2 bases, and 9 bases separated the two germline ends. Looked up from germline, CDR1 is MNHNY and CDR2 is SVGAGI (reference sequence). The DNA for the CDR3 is TGTGCCAGCAGTTACGACAGGATCAACTATGGCTACACCTTC. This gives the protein CASSYDRINYGYTF.

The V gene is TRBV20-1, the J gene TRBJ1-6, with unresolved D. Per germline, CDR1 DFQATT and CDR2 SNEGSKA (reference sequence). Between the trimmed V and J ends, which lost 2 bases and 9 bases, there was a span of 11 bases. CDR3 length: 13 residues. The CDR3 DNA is TGCAGTGCTAGAAGGGTGGTTGGTTCACCCCTCCACTTT. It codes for CSARRVVGSPLHF.

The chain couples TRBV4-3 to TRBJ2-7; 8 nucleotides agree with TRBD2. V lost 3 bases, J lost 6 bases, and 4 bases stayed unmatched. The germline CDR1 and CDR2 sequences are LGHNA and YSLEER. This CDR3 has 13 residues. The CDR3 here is CASSHRGGSEQYF. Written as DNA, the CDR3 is TGCGCCAGCAGCCATCGCGGGGGGAGCGAGCAGTACTTC.

The CDR3 DNA sequence: TGTGCCAGCAGAATACAGGGGCCGTCAGATACGCAGTATTTT. Encoded protein: CASRIQGPSDTQYF. The V gene is TRBV7-2, the J gene TRBJ2-3; 7 bases fit TRBD1. Germline V lookup: CDR1 SGHTA, CDR2 FQGNSA. Trimming took 6 bases from V and 4 from J; bases not matched to a gene: 7. This CDR3 is 14 amino acids long.

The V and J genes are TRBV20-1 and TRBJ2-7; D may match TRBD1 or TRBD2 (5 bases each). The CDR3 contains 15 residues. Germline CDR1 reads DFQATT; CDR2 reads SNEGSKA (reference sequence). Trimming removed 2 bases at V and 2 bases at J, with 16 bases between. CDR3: CSARTIGTVTYEQYF. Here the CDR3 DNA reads TGCAGTGCTAGAACAATCGGGACGGTTACCTACGAGCAGTACTTC.

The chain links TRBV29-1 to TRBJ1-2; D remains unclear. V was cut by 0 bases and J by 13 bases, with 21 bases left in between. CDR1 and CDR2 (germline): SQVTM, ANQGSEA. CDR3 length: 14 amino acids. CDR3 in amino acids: CSVEDPFLSMVVTF. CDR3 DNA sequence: TGCAGCGTTGAAGATCCCTTTTTGTCTATGGTTGTCACCTTC.

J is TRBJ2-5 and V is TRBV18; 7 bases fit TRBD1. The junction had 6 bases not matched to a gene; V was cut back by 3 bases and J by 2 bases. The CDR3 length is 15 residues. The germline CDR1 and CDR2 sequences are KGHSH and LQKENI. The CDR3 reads CASSPLGQHQETQYF. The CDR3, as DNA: TGTGCCAGCTCACCCTTGGGACAGCATCAAGAGACCCAGTACTTC.

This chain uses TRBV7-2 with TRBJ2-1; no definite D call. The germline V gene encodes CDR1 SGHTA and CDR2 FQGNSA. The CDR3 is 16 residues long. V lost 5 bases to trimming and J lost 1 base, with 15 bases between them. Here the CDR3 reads CASSPRLVRSYNEQFF. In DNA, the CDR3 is TGTGCCAGCAGCCCCCGCCTAGTCAGATCCTACAATGAGCAGTTCTTC.

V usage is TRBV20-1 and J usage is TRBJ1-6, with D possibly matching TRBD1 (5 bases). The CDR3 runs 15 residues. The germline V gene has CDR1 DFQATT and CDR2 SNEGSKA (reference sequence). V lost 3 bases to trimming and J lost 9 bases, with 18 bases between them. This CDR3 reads CSARPVGGTLSPLHF. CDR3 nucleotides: TGCAGTGCTAGGCCTGTGGGTGGGACTCTTTCACCCCTCCACTTT.

The CDR3 loop reads CSARTVMNTEAFF. CDR3 in DNA: TGCAGTGCTAGGACAGTTATGAACACTGAAGCTTTCTTT. The rearrangement joins TRBV20-1 to TRBJ1-1, with D perhaps matching TRBD1 (5 bases). From germline, CDR1 is DFQATT and CDR2 SNEGSKA (reference sequence). There are 13 residues in the CDR3. Trimming cost V 3 bases and J 0 bases, with 8 bases left between them.

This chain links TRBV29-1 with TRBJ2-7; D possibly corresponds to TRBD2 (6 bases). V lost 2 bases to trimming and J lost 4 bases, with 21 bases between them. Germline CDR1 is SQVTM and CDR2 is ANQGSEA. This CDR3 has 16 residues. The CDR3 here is CSVEFYDGSQGYEQYF. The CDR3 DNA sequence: TGCAGCGTTGAATTTTATGACGGGAGTCAAGGTTACGAGCAGTACTTC.

The CDR3 loop reads CSARDEAYEQYF. The CDR3 region has the DNA TGCAGTGCTAGAGATGAGGCCTACGAGCAGTACTTC. The J gene is TRBJ2-7, the V gene TRBV20-1; no definite D call. Germline values: CDR1 DFQATT, CDR2 SNEGSKA (reference sequence). Trimming shortened V by 0 bases and J by 2 bases, and 5 bases separated the two germline ends. This CDR3 region has 12 residues.

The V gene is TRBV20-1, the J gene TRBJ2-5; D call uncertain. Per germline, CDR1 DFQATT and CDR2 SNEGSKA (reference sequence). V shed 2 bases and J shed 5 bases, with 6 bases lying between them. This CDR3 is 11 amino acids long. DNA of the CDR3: TGCAGTGCTAGACTTGGGGAGACCCAGTACTTC. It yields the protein CSARLGETQYF.

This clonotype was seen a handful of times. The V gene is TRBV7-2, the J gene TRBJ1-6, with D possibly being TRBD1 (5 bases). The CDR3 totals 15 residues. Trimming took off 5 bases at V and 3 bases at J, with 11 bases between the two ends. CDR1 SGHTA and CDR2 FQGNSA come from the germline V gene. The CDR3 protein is CASSPGQGYNSPLHF. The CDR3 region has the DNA TGTGCCAGCAGCCCCGGACAAGGCTATAATTCACCCCTCCACTTT.

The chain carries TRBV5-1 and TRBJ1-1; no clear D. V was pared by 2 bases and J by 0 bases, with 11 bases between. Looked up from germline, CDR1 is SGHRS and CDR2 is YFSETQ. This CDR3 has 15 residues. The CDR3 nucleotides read TGCGCCAGCAGCTTTACGACGGGAGTGAACACTGAAGCTTTCTTT. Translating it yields CASSFTTGVNTEAFF.

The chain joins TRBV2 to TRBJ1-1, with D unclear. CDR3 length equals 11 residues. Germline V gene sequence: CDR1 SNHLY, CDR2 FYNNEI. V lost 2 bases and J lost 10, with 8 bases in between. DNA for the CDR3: TGTGCCAGCAGTGAATATAGTGTAGCTTTCTTT. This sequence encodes CASSEYSVAFF.

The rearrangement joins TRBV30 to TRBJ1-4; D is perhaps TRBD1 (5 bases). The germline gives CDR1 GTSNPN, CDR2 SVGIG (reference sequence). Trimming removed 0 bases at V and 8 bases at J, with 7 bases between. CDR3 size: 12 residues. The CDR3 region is CAWSVGREKLFF. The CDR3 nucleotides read TGTGCCTGGAGTGTGGGGCGCGAAAAACTGTTTTTT.